The 4 T cell receptor beta chains listed next were all sequenced from one sample in a study of cytomegalovirus exposure and HLA in healthy donors. Data came from immunoSEQ multiplex PCR; TCRdb stores just in-frame clones and leaves some out. The sample includes about 160,000 clones, 86% of them seen just once. The material sequenced was PBMCs. Source of these receptors: a woman under 30 in good health and CMV-seronegative.

A few counts support this clone. The chain joins TRBV7-3 to TRBJ1-6; 8 bases are shared with TRBD1. The germline V gene encodes CDR1 SGHTA and CDR2 FQGTGA. This CDR3 is built from 14 residues. V was clipped by 5 bases and J by 7 bases; unmatched bases: 4. The CDR3 protein is CASSRTGRNSPLHF. In DNA form, the CDR3 reads TGTGCCAGCAGCCGGACAGGGAGGAATTCACCCCTCCACTTT.

The chain combines TRBV7-8 with TRBJ2-2; D possibly corresponds to TRBD1 (6 bases). Deletions cut 2 bases from V and 2 bases from J, with 12 bases between. Germline lookup yields CDR1 SGHVS and CDR2 FQNEAQ. This CDR3 is built from 16 residues. In DNA form, the CDR3 reads TGTGCCAGCAGCTTATTGGACAGATCCAACACCGGGGAGCTGTTTTTT. Its translation: CASSLLDRSNTGELFF.

The rearrangement joins TRBV30 to TRBJ2-6; tentative D call: TRBD1 (5 bases). This CDR3 contains 17 residues. Germline V gene lookup returns CDR1 GTSNPN and CDR2 SVGIG (reference sequence). The CDR3 bases are TGTGTCGGGCAGGGCATCACCCAGGGCTCTGGGGCCAACGTCCTGACTTTC. It encodes CVGQGITQGSGANVLTF.

The chain combines TRBV19 with TRBJ2-7, with no clear D. V was clipped by 6 bases and J by 0 bases, with 15 bases between them. Germline V gene data show CDR1 as LNHDA and CDR2 as SQIVND (reference sequence). There are 15 residues in the CDR3. The DNA of the CDR3 is TGTGCCAGTAGCCGGCGGTCCATAAGCTCCTACGAGCAGTACTTC. It is translated as CASSRRSISSYEQYF. Full variable domain (remainder filled in from reference TRBV19 and TRBJ2-7): DGGITQSPKYLFRKEGQNVTLSCEQNLNHDAMYWYRQDPGQGLRLIYYSQIVNDFQKGDIAEGYSVSREKKESFPLTVTSAQKNPTAFYLCASSRRSISSYEQYFGPGTRLTVT.